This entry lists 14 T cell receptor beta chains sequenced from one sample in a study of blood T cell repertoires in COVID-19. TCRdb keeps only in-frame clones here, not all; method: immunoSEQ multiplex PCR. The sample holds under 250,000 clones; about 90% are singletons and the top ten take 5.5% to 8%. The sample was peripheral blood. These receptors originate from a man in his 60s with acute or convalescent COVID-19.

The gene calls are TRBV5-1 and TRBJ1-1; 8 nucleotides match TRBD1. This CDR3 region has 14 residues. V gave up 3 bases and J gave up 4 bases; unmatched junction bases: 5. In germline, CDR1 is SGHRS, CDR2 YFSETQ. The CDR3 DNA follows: TGCGCCAGCAGCTCCGGACAGGGCGTCACTGAAGCTTTCTTT. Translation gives CASSSGQGVTEAFF. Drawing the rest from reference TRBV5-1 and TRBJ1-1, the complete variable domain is KAGVTQTPRYLIKTRGQQVTLSCSPISGHRSVSWYQQTPGQGLQFLFEYFSETQRNKGNFPGRFSGRQFSNSRSEMNVSTLELGDSALYLCASSSGQGVTEAFFGQGTRLTVV.

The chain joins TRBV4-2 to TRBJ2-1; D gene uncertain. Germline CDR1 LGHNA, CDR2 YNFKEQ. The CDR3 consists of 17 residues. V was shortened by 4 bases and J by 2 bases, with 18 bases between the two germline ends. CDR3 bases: TGTGCCAGCAGCCCACGCGTGAGTTCCCCCCCCTACAATGAGCAGTTCTTC. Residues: CASSPRVSSPPYNEQFF.

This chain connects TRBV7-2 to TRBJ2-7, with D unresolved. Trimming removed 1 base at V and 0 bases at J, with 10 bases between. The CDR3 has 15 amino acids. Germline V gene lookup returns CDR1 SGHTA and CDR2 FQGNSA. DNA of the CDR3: TGTGCCAGCAGCTTAGATACAAGGAGCTCCTACGAGCAGTACTTC. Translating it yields CASSLDTRSSYEQYF.

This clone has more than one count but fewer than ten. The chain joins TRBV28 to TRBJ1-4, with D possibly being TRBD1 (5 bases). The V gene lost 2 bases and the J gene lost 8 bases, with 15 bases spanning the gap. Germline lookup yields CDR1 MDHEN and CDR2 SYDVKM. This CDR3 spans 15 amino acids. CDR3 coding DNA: TGTGCCAGCAGTTTAGGGGGGGTGAGAGAGGAAAAACTGTTTTTT. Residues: CASSLGGVREEKLFF.

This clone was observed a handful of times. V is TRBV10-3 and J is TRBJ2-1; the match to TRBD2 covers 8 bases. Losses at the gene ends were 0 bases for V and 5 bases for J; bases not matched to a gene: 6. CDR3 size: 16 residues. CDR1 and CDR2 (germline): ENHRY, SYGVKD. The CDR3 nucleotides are TGTGCCATCAGTGAGTCGAAACTAGCGGTTAACAATGAGCAGTTCTTC. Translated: CAISESKLAVNNEQFF.

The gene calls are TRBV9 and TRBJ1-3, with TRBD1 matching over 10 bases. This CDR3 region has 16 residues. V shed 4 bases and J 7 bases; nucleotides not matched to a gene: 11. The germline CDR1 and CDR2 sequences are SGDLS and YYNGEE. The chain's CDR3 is CASSPGGQGVTNTIYF. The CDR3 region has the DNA TGTGCCAGCAGCCCCGGAGGACAGGGGGTAACGAACACCATATATTTT.

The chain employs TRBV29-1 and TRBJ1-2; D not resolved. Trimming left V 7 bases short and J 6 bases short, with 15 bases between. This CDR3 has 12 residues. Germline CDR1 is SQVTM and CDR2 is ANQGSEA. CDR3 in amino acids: CSAERGVDGYTF. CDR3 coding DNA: TGCAGCGCCGAACGGGGAGTTGATGGCTACACCTTC.

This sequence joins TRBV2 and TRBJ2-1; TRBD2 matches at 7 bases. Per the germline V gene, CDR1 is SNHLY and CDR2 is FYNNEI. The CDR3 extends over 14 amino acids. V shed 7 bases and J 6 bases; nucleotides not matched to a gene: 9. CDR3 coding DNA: TGTGCCAGCATTTGGACTAGTACTTCCAATGAGCAGTTCTTC. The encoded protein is CASIWTSTSNEQFF.

As DNA, the CDR3 is TGTGCCAGCAGTGGAGTAGCGGTAGGGACCCAGTACTTC. Its translation is CASSGVAVGTQYF. V gene TRBV6-2 or TRBV6-3 combines with J gene TRBJ2-5; the D gene is possibly TRBD2 (6 bases). This CDR3 spans 13 amino acids. The germline V gene encodes CDR1 MNHEY and CDR2 SVGEGT. V was trimmed by 5 bases and J by 7 bases, leaving 14 bases between them.

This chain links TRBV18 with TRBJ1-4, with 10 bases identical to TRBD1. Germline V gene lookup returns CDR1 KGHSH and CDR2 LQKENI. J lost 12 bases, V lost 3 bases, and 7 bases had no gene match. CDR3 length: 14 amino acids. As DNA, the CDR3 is TGTGCCAGCTCACCTATACCAGGACAGGGGGAACTGTTTTTT. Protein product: CASSPIPGQGELFF.

DNA for the CDR3: TGTGCCAGCAGCCAAGATGGACAGTATAATTCACCCCTCCACTTT. Translating it yields CASSQDGQYNSPLHF. The V gene is TRBV3-1 (or the pseudogene TRBV3-2), the J gene TRBJ1-6; D may be TRBD1 (6 bases). The CDR3 is 15 residues long. The germline V gene encodes CDR1 LGHDT and CDR2 YNNKEL (reference sequence). V shed 0 bases and J shed 4 bases, with 7 bases lying between them.

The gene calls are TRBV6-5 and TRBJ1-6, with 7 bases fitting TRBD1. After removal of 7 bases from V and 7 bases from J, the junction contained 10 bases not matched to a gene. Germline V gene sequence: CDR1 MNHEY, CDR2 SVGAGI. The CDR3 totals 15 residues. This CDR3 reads CASTPGGQKNSPLHF. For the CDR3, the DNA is TGTGCCAGCACCCCTGGGGGACAGAAAAATTCACCCCTCCACTTT.

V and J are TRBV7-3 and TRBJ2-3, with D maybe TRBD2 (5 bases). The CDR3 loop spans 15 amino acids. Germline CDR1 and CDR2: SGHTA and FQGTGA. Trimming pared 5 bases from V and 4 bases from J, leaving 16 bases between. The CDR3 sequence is CASSPAQVGADTQYF. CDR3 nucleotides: TGTGCCAGCAGCCCAGCCCAGGTCGGGGCAGATACGCAGTATTTT. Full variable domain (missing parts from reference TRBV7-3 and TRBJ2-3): GAGVSQTPSNKVTEKGKYVELRCDPISGHTALYWYRQSLGQGPEFLIYFQGTGAADDSGLPNDRFFAVRPEGSVSTLKIQRTERGDSAVYLCASSPAQVGADTQYFGPGTRLTVL.

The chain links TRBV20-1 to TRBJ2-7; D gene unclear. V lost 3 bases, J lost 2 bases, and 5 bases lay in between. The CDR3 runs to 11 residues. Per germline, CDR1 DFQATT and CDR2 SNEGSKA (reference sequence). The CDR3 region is CSARLAYEQYF. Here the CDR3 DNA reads TGCAGTGCTAGGTTAGCCTACGAGCAGTACTTC.